The 17 T cell receptor beta chains given below trace back to one sample, sequenced in a study of CD8+CD57+ T cells in acquired aplastic anemia (dated 2018 in TCRdb). Reads for this sample came from an Illumina HiSeq 2000. Profiling of TCR beta VDJ combinations and CDR3 sequences used genomic DNA as the template. The raw public reads went through TCRdb reprocessing: fastp at Q25, MiXCR clone calling, in-frame beta chains kept. Every distinct CDR3 protein forms one entry, paired with its most common genes and DNA. This sample has 120,000 or so distinct CDR3 sequences in its table, and about 40% of those were observed once. The leading ten clones occupy about 3% of the sample. The patients picked for sequencing were ones in whom flow cytometry had shown an expansion of CD8+CD57+ cells. The sample consisted of sorted CD4+, CD8+, or CD8+CD57+ T cells (not recorded which) from PBMCs. These receptors all stem from a human donor with aplastic anemia.

Remarks on this clonotype: A much larger clone differs by one base, so this may be a read error. V and J are TRBV7-6 and TRBJ2-3, with D perhaps matching TRBD1 (6 bases). Germline assignment: CDR1 SGHVS and CDR2 FNYEAQ. CDR3 length equals 13 residues. V gave up 5 bases and J gave up 2 bases, with 8 bases separating them. The CDR3, as DNA: TGTGCCAGCAGCCGGACAGCCACAGATACGCAGTATTTT. As protein: CASSRTATDTQYF.

This clonotype was seen ten or more times. The J gene is TRBJ1-6, the V gene TRBV3-1, with a weak D call TRBD1 (6 bases). Germline V gives CDR1 LGHDT, CDR2 YNNKEL (reference sequence). The V gene lost 5 bases and the J gene lost 5 bases, with 16 bases spanning the gap. CDR3 length equals 16 residues. The CDR3 loop is CASSALYRADNSPLHF. The CDR3 region has the DNA TGTGCCAGCAGCGCCCTTTACAGGGCAGATAATTCACCCCTCCACTTT.

The chain recombines TRBV11-1 with TRBJ2-1; the D is unclear. The CDR3 is 14 residues long. The V end was cut by 1 base, the J end by 7 bases, with 11 bases between. In germline, CDR1 is SGHAT, CDR2 FQDESV (reference sequence). CDR3 residues: CASSLVGPENEQFF. The CDR3 bases are TGTGCCAGCAGCTTAGTTGGCCCAGAGAATGAGCAGTTCTTC.

The genes are TRBV5-1 and TRBJ2-1; D unresolved. The germline V gene has CDR1 SGHRS and CDR2 YFSETQ. The V end was cut by 4 bases, the J end by 4 bases, with 15 bases between. The CDR3 contains 15 residues. CDR3 in DNA: TGCGCCAGCAGCCGCGGACCTGGCCTTTACAATGAGCAGTTCTTC. Protein product: CASSRGPGLYNEQFF.

In this sample, this clonotype turned up many times. The rearrangement links TRBV12-3 or TRBV12-4 to TRBJ1-5; TRBD1 is a possible D gene (5 bases). The CDR3 has 16 amino acids. V was cut by 6 bases and J by 8 bases, with 23 bases left in between. The CDR3 DNA reads TGTGCCAGCAGCCGCGTAGGGAGGGGCCTACAGGAGCCCCAGCATTTT. It codes for CASSRVGRGLQEPQHF.

In this sample, this clonotype turned up many times. A much larger clone is a single base away; this may be a read error. V and J are TRBV2 and TRBJ2-2; D possibly corresponds to TRBD2 (5 bases). The CDR3 covers 15 residues. Germline CDR1 SNHLY, CDR2 FYNNEI. CDR3 in amino acids: CASSERLANTVELFF. The CDR3 nucleotides read TGTGCCAGCAGTGAACGGCTAGCAAACACCGTGGAGCTGTTTTTT. Full variable domain (remainder filled in from reference TRBV2 and TRBJ2-2): EPEVTQTPSHQVTQMGQEVILRCVPISNHLYFYWYRQILGQKVEFLVSFYNNEISEKSEIFDDQFSVERPDGSNFTLKIRSTKLEDSAMYFCASSERLANTVELFFGEGSRLTVL.

This clonotype was detected many times. The rearrangement uses TRBV6-1 and TRBJ2-2; D is unclear. Germline values: CDR1 MNHNS, CDR2 SASEGT. This CDR3 has 13 amino acids. Trimming shortened V by 0 bases and J by 4 bases, and 3 bases separated the two germline ends. The CDR3 loop reads CASSEAVTGELFF. DNA of the CDR3: TGTGCCAGCAGTGAAGCGGTCACCGGGGAGCTGTTTTTT.

This clonotype was detected ten times or more. The gene calls are TRBV19 and TRBJ1-1; D not resolved. The CDR3 sequence is 13 residues long. Germline CDR1 is LNHDA and CDR2 is SQIVND (reference sequence). The V gene lost 1 base and the J gene lost 3 bases, with 6 bases spanning the gap. The CDR3 coding sequence is TGTGCCAGTAGTATAGTGGTAGACACTGAAGCTTTCTTT. It encodes CASSIVVDTEAFF.

This clonotype was seen at least ten times. The chain links TRBV2 to TRBJ2-1, with D unclear. CDR1 is SNHLY and CDR2 is FYNNEI in the germline V gene. The CDR3 runs to 15 residues. V was cut by 6 bases and J by 0 bases, with 12 bases left in between. CDR3 in amino acids: CASRLDVSSYNEQFF. The CDR3 nucleotides are TGTGCCAGCAGGTTAGACGTTAGCTCCTACAATGAGCAGTTCTTC. Supplemented by reference TRBV2 and TRBJ2-1, the full variable domain reads EPEVTQTPSHQVTQMGQEVILRCVPISNHLYFYWYRQILGQKVEFLVSFYNNEISEKSEIFDDQFSVERPDGSNFTLKIRSTKLEDSAMYFCASRLDVSSYNEQFFGPGTRLTVL.

This clonotype was seen a few times. V is TRBV10-2 and J is TRBJ1-2; the D is unclear. The CDR3 is 13 residues long. CDR1 and CDR2 from the germline V gene are WSHSY and SAAADI. The V end lost 0 bases, the J end lost 9 bases, and 11 bases lay between the germline ends. The CDR3 reads CASSESYRKSYTF. Written as DNA, the CDR3 is TGCGCCAGCAGTGAGTCGTATCGTAAGAGCTACACCTTC.

This clonotype was recorded a few times. This chain joins TRBV20-1 and TRBJ1-5, with D possibly being TRBD1 (5 bases). CDR3 length: 12 amino acids. The germline V and J ends were trimmed by 2 bases and 6 bases, with 8 bases remaining between them. Germline-derived CDR1 and CDR2 are DFQATT and SNEGSKA (reference sequence). The CDR3: CSARRQLQPQHF. CDR3 nucleotides: TGCAGTGCTAGACGACAGCTTCAGCCCCAGCATTTT.

This clonotype was recorded many times. The conserved phenylalanine or tryptophan normally closing the CDR3 is absent here, so this likely arose from a read error. This chain connects TRBV5-5 to TRBJ2-7; possibly TRBD1 or TRBD2 for D (5 bases each). CDR3 length: 15 residues. V lost 0 bases to trimming and J lost 3 bases, with 13 bases between them. Germline assignment: CDR1 SGHKS and CDR2 YYEKEE (reference sequence). The CDR3: CASSLGEGRGYEQYL. CDR3 bases: TGTGCCAGCAGCTTGGGCGAGGGGAGAGGCTACGAGCAGTACCTC.

As concerns this clonotype: Germline and junction disagree at one end, which may indicate a read error. The chain links TRBV15 to TRBJ1-5, with D uncertain. Looked up from germline, CDR1 is LNHNV and CDR2 is YYDKDF (reference sequence). CDR3 length equals 13 residues. CDR3 protein: CATSGDRNQPQHF. The CDR3 coding sequence is TGTGCCACCAGCGGAGATCGGAATCAGCCCCAGCATTTT.

This clonotype was detected only once. The chain combines TRBV29-1 with TRBJ2-7; D may be TRBD1 or TRBD2 (5 bases each). The CDR3 runs to 15 residues. Germline V gives CDR1 SQVTM, CDR2 ANQGSEA. Trimming pared 8 bases from V and 3 bases from J, leaving 23 bases between. The CDR3 sequence is CSLSKGRGLGYEQYF. In DNA, the CDR3 is TGCAGCTTATCAAAGGGACGGGGTCTAGGCTACGAGCAGTACTTC.

V is TRBV2 and J is TRBJ1-1; no reliable D call. The germline CDR1 and CDR2 sequences are SNHLY and FYNNEI. The CDR3 extends over 12 amino acids. Trimming pared 8 bases from V and 1 base from J, leaving 8 bases between. CDR3 nucleotide sequence: TGTGCCAGCGGCAAGGGGAACACTGAAGCTTTCTTT. It yields the protein CASGKGNTEAFF.

This chain links TRBV24-1 with TRBJ1-1; TRBD1 agrees at 9 bases. The CDR3 totals 15 residues. Germline CDR1 and CDR2: KGHDR and SFDVKD. With 3 bases clipped from V and 5 bases from J, the junction kept 6 bases outside the gene matches. CDR3 sequence reads: CATSDRTGVGTEAFF. DNA for the CDR3: TGTGCCACCAGTGATAGGACAGGGGTGGGAACTGAAGCTTTCTTT.

This clonotype was seen at least ten times. The chain joins TRBV2 to TRBJ1-4; D unresolved. CDR3 size: 16 residues. Per the germline V gene, CDR1 is SNHLY and CDR2 is FYNNEI. V lost 2 bases and J 0 bases, leaving 10 bases between the germline ends. CDR3 loop: CASSERSPATNEKLFF. The CDR3 coding sequence is TGTGCCAGCAGTGAAAGGTCACCTGCAACTAATGAAAAACTGTTTTTT.